The source of this T cell receptor (beta chain) is a study of blood T cell repertoires in COVID-19. Background on the study: There were acute and convalescent COVID-19 samples, and they came from the United States, Italy and Spain.

V trimming: 5 bases; J trimming: 2 bases; junction bases outside the gene matches: 0. Germline values: CDR1 KGHSH, CDR2 LQKENI. The CDR3 runs 12 residues. Authors' methods: Amplification from reference gene primers served as the basis for estimated nucleated cell counts. Profiled with immunoSEQ multiplex PCR; TCRdb holds only in-frame clones, not every one. That table is the source of V, J and clone size, and D and trimming were worked out from the DNA. Counted here are over 150,000 clones, 78% occurring once; the ten biggest clones make up approximately 1.8%. The sample consisted of peripheral blood. The sequence was collected from a man at least 80 years old with acute or convalescent COVID-19. The rearrangement uses TRBV18 and TRBJ2-7; 7 bases are a match to TRBD1. Here the CDR3 reads CASSGTAYEQYV. CDR3 bases: TGTGCCAGCTCAGGGACAGCCTACGAGCAGTACGTC.